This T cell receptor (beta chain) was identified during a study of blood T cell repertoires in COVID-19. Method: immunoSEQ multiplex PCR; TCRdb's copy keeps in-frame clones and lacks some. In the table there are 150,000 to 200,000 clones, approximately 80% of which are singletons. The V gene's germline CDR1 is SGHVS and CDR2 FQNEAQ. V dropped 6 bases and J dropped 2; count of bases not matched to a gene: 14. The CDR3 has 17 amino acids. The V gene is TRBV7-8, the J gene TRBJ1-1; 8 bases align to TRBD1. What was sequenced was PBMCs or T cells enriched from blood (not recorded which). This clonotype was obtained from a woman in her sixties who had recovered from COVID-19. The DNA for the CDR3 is TGTGCCAGCAGTCTTTCCTCAGGGGGCTGGAGAAACACTGAAGCTTTCTTT. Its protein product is CASSLSSGGWRNTEAFF.